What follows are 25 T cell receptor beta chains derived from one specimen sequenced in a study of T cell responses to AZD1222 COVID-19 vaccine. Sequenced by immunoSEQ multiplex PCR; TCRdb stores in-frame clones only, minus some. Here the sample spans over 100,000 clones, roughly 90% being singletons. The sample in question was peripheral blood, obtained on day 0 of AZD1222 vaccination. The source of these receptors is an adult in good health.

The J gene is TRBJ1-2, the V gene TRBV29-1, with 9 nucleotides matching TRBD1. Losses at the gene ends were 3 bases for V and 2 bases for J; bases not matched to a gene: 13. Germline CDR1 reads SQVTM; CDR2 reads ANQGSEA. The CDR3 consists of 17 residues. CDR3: CSVDGKPKGQGNYGYTF. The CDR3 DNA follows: TGCAGCGTTGACGGGAAACCAAAAGGACAGGGGAACTATGGCTACACCTTC.

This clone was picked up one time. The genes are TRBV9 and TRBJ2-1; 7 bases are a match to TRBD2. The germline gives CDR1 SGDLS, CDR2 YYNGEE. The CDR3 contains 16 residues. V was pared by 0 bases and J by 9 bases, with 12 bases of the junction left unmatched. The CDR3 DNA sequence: TGTGCCAGCAGCGTAGATGGGGGAGGGCCCCGAAGTGAGCAGTTCTTC. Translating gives CASSVDGGGPRSEQFF.

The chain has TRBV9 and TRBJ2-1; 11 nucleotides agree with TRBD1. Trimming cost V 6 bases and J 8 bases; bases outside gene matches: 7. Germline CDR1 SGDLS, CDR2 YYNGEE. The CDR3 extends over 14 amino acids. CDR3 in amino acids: CASTSGTGGYEQFF. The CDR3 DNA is TGTGCCAGCACCTCCGGGACAGGGGGATATGAGCAGTTCTTC.

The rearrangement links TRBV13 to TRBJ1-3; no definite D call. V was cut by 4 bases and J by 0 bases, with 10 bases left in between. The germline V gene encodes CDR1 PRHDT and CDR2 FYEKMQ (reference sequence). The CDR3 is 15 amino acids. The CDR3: CASSYLLSSGNTIYF. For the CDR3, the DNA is TGTGCCAGCAGCTACCTCCTTAGCTCTGGAAACACCATATATTTT.

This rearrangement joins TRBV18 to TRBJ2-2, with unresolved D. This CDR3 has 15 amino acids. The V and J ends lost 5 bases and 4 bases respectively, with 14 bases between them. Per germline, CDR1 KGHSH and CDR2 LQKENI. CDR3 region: CASSSTLIPTGELFF. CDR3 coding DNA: TGTGCCAGCTCATCGACCCTAATCCCCACCGGGGAGCTGTTTTTT.

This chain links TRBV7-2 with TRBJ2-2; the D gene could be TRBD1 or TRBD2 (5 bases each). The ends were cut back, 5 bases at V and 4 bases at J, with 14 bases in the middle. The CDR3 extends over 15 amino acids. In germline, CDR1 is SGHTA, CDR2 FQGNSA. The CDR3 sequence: CASSPDRDLTGELFF. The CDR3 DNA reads TGTGCCAGCAGCCCAGACCGGGACCTCACCGGGGAGCTGTTTTTT.

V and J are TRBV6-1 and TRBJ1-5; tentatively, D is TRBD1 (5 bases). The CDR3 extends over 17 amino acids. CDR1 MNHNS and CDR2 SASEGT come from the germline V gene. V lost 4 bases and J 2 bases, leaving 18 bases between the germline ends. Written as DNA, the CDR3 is TGTGCCAGCAGTGTCCCTCTGTCCGGGGCCGGCAATCAGCCCCAGCATTTT. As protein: CASSVPLSGAGNQPQHF.

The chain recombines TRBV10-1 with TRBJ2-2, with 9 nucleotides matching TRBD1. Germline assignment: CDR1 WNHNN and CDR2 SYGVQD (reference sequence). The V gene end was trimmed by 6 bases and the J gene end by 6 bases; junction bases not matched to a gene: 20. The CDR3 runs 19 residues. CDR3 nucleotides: TGCGCCAGCAGGGACCGACAGGGGGGAAAAGGGGTGGGCTCCGGGGAGCTGTTTTTT. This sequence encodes CASRDRQGGKGVGSGELFF.

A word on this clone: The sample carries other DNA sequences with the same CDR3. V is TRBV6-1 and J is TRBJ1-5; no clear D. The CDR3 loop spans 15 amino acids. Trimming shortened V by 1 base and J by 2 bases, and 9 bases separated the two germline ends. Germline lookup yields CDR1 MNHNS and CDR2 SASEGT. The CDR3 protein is CASSEEEGGNQPQHF. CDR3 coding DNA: TGTGCCAGCAGTGAAGAGGAGGGTGGCAATCAGCCCCAGCATTTT.

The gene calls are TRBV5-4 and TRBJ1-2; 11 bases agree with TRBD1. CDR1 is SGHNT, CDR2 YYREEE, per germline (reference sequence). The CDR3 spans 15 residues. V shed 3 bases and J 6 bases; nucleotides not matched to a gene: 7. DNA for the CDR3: TGTGCCAGCAGCTCCACGGGACAGGGGGTTCATGGCTACACCTTC. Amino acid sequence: CASSSTGQGVHGYTF.

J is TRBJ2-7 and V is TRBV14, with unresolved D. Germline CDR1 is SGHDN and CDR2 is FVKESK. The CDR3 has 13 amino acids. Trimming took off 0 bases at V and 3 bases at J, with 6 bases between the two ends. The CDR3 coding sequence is TGTGCCAGCAGCCAAGACTCCTACTACGAGCAGTACTTC. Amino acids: CASSQDSYYEQYF.

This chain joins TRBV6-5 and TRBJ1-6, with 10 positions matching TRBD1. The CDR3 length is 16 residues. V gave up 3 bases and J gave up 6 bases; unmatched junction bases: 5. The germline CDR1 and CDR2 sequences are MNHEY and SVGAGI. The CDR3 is CASSYPDRGRNSPLHF. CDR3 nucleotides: TGTGCCAGCAGTTATCCCGACAGGGGGCGTAATTCACCCCTCCACTTT.

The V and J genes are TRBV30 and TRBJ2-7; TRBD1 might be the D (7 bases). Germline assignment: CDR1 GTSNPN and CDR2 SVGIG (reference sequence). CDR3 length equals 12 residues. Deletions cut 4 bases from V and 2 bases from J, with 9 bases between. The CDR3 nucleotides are TGTGCCTGGACAGGGGGGACCTACGAGCAGTACTTC. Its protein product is CAWTGGTYEQYF.

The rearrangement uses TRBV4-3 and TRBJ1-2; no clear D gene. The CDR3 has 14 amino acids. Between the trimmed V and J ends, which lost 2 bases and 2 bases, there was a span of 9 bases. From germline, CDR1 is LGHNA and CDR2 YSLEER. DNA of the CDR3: TGCGCCAGCAGCCAAATTCCAGAGAACTATGGCTACACCTTC. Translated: CASSQIPENYGYTF.

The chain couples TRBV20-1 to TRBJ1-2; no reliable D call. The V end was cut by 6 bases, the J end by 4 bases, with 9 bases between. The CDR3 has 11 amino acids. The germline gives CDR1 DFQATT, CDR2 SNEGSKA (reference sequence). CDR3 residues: CSAVTTYGYTF. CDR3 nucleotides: TGCAGTGCGGTGACCACCTATGGCTACACCTTC.

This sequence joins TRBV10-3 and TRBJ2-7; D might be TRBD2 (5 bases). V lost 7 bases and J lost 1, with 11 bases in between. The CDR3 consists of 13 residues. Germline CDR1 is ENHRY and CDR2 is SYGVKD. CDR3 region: CAITTTGSYEQYF. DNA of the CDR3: TGTGCCATCACCACGACGGGGTCCTACGAGCAGTACTTC.

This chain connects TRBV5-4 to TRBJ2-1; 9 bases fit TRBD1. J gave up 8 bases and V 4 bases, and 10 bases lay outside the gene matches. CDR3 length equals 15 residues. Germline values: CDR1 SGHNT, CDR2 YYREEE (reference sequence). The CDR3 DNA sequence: TGTGCCAGCAGCCCACCGGGACAGGGAATTCATGAGCAGTTCTTC. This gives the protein CASSPPGQGIHEQFF.

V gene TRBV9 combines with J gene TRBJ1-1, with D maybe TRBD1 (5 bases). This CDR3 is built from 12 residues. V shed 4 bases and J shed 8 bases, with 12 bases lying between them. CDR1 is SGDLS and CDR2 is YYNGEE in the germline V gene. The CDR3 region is CASSPYRGEAFF. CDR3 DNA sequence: TGTGCCAGCAGCCCGTACCGGGGGGAAGCTTTCTTT.

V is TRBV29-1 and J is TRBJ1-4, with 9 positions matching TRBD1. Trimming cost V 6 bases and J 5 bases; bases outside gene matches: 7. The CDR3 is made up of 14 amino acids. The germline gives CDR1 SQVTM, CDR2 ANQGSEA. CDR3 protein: CSVGQGIRNEKLFF. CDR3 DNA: TGCAGCGTGGGACAGGGTATCCGCAATGAAAAACTGTTTTTT.

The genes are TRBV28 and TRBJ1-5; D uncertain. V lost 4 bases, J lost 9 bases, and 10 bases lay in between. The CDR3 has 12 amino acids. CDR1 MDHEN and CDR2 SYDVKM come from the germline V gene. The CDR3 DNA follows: TGTGCCAGCAGTTCTGGAGTTCTGCCCCAGCATTTT. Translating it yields CASSSGVLPQHF.

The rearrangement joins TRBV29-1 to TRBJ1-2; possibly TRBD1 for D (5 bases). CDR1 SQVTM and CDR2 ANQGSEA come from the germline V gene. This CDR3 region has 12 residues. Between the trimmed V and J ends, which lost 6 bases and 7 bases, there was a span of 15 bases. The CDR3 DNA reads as TGCAGCGTCGATCGGCAGGGTCGTGGCTACACCTTC. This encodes CSVDRQGRGYTF.

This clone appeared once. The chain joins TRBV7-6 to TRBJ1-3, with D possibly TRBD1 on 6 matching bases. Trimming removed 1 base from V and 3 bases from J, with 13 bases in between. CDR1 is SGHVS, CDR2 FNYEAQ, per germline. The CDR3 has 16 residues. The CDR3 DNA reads TGTGCCAGCAGCTTAGATACAGGGAAAGGTGGAAACACCATATATTTT. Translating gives CASSLDTGKGGNTIYF.

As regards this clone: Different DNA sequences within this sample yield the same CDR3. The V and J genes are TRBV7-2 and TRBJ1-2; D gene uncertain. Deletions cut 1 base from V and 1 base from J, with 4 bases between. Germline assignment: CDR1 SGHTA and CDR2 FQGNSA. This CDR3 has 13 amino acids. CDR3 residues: CASSLGGNYGYTF. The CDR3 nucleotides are TGTGCCAGCAGCTTAGGGGGTAACTATGGCTACACCTTC.

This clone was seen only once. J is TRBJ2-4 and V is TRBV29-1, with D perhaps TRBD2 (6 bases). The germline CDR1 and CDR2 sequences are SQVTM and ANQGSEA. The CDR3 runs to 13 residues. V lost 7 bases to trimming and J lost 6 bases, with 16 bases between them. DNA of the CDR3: TGCAGCGCCCACGACGGGGGATCAAACATTCAGTACTTC. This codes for CSAHDGGSNIQYF.

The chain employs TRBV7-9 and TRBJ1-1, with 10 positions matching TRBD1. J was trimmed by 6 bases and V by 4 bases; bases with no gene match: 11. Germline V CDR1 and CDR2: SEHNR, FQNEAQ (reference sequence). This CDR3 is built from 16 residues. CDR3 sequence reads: CASSSWTGGTHAEAFF. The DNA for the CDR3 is TGTGCCAGCAGCTCATGGACAGGGGGGACCCACGCTGAAGCTTTCTTT.